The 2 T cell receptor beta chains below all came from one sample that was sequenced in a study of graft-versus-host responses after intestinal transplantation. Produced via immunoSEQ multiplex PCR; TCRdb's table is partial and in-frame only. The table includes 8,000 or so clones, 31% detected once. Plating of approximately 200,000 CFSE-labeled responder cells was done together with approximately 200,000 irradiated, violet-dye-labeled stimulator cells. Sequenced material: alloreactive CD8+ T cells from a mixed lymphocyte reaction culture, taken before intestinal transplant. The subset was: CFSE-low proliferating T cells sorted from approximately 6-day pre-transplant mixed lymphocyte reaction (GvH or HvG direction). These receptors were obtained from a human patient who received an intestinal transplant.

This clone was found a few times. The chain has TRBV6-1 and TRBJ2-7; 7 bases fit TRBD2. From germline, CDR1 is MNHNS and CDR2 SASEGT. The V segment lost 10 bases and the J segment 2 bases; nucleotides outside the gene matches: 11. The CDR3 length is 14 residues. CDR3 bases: TGTGCCACGGGGGGAGTGACGGTCCCCTACGAGCAGTACTTC. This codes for CATGGVTVPYEQYF.

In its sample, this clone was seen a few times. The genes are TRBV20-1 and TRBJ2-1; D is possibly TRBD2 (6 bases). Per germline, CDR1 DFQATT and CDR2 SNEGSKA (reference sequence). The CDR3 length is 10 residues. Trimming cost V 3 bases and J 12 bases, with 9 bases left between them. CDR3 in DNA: TGCAGTGCTAGGGCGGGACCGCAGTTCTTC. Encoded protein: CSARAGPQFF.